This T cell receptor (beta chain) was sequenced in a study of blood T cell repertoires in COVID-19. Study-level information: Samples came from the United States, Italy and Spain, spanning acute and convalescent COVID-19. T cells, B-cell-depleted T cells, or PBMCs supplied cDNA or gDNA.

Original data processing: Nucleated cell counts were estimated from reference gene primer amplification. The data were produced by immunoSEQ multiplex PCR, yet TCRdb's version contains in-frame clones alone and is incomplete. The DNA was the basis for D and trimming; V, J and clone size are from that table. The repertoire includes approximately 450,000 clones, about 89% of them detected once, and about 4.3% sits in the top ten. This CDR3 comprises 16 residues. The V gene's germline CDR1 is LNHDA and CDR2 SQIVND (reference sequence). After removal of 9 bases from V and 2 bases from J, the junction contained 12 bases not matched to a gene.

The specimen sequenced was peripheral blood. The sequence came from a woman in her 30s with acute or convalescent COVID-19. The chain couples TRBV19 to TRBJ2-7; TRBD1 matches 11 bases. The CDR3 sequence: CASRTYSGQGAYEQYF. The CDR3 bases are TGTGCCAGCCGCACCTATTCGGGACAGGGGGCCTACGAGCAGTACTTC.